The clone carrying this T cell receptor beta chain was observed at least ten times. These data are taken from a study of T-cell reconstitution after alpha-beta-depleted transplantation in children. CDR3 length: 13 residues. Germline V gene lookup returns CDR1 DFQATT and CDR2 SNEGSKA (reference sequence). Trimming removed 5 bases from V and 3 bases from J, with 10 bases in between. TCRbeta library construction was performed incorporating unique molecular identifiers. TCRdb fed the PCR reads into MiXCR, producing one record per CDR3 protein. This table holds 200,000 to 300,000 distinct CDR3 sequences, approximately 12% found once.

V usage is TRBV20-1 and J usage is TRBJ2-2; the D is unclear. The sequences come from PBMCs from the stem cell graft donor, collected from the stem cell graft. This clonotype originated in a human donor who donated a stem cell graft to a child with acute lymphoblastic leukemia. The CDR3 region has the DNA TGCAGTGCTCGTGTCTCTTACACCGGGGAGCTGTTTTTT. Translated, it gives CSARVSYTGELFF.